This is a list of T cell receptor beta chains from one sample in a study of cytomegalovirus exposure and HLA in healthy donors. TCRdb's table, derived via immunoSEQ multiplex PCR, lists solely in-frame clones and lacks some. Here the sample spans 250,000 to 350,000 clones, around 80% being singletons. Sequencing was performed on PBMCs. The receptor source for this set is a girl aged 2-9 years in good health and CMV-seronegative. Each CDR3 is given with its conserved first and last residue. The order of the fields is CDR3 DNA, CDR3 protein, J gene, D gene, V gene, clone size. The D gene is left open where the match is weak. The size entry is marked missing in some rows and otherwise reads once, few, many or a size class.

TGTGCCAGCAGCTTAAGACTAGCGGGAGACGATGAGCAGTTCTTC | CASSLRLAGDDEQFF | TRBJ2-1 | TRBD2 | TRBV7-9 | -
TGTGCCAGCAGGGACAGGGGCCAACCTCTGAGCACCTTC | CASRDRGQPLSTF | TRBJ1-2 | TRBD1 | TRBV2 | -
TGCAGCGTTGAGCGGACAGAAAACACTGAAGCTTTCTTT | CSVERTENTEAFF | TRBJ1-1 | - | TRBV29-1 | -
TGTGCCAGCAGCTCAGTAGGTAGCCACTACGAGCAGTACTTC | CASSSVGSHYEQYF | TRBJ2-7 | - | TRBV7-2 | -
TGTGCCAGCAGCGTAGCACCCCAGGGGCTCTACGAGCAGTACTTC | CASSVAPQGLYEQYF | TRBJ2-7 | - | TRBV9 | -
TGTGCCAGCAGTTTCCAAGGTCCGCTGGACAGGGTCCTGACTTTC | CASSFQGPLDRVLTF | TRBJ2-6 | TRBD1 | TRBV28 | -
TGTGCCTGGAGTGACCGGGAGGTGTTGTTCTTC | CAWSDREVLFF | TRBJ2-1 | TRBD2 | TRBV30 | few
TGTGCCAGCAGCTCCGGACTAGACACCGGGGAGCTGTTTTTT | CASSSGLDTGELFF | TRBJ2-2 | TRBD2 | TRBV7-9 | -
TGTGCCAGCAGTCCCCTCAGGGGGACCACTAACCGCGGAAACACCATATATTTT | CASSPLRGTTNRGNTIYF | TRBJ1-3 | TRBD1 | TRBV2 | -
TGTGCCAGCAGTTTCCCGGTTCCAGGGCACTACACCTTC | CASSFPVPGHYTF | TRBJ1-2 | - | TRBV28 | -